This TCR beta chain appears in the sequencing data of a study of blood T cell repertoires in COVID-19. Participant-reported clinical history was the basis for cohort assignment. Using immunoSEQ multiplex PCR, the repertoire was profiled, and TCRdb retains in-frame clones only, with some absent. This repertoire shows hundreds of thousands of clones, around 91% found once; its top ten account for about 1.5%. Germline trimming cut 1 base from V and 6 bases from J; bases unmatched to any gene: 5. CDR3 length equals 15 residues. The sequenced material came from PBMCs or T cells enriched from blood (not recorded which). This chain links TRBV23-1 with TRBJ1-1; 10 nucleotides agree with TRBD1. TRBV23-1 is noted as an ORF with a role that remains uncertain. This TCR came from a woman between 18 and 29 years old with acute COVID-19. CDR3 sequence reads: CASSQWDRGMAEAFF. The CDR3, as DNA: TGCGCCAGCAGTCAATGGGACAGGGGAATGGCTGAAGCTTTCTTT.